Listed below are T cell receptor beta chains from one sample, sequenced in a study of blood T cell repertoires in COVID-19. Here immunoSEQ multiplex PCR was the method, and the copy in TCRdb shows in-frame clones only, minus some. The data show 110,000 or so clones, around 84% seen once. Sequenced material: peripheral blood. The receptors originated from a human donor in a cohort sampled during active COVID-19. CDR3s include the opening cysteine and the closing phenylalanine or tryptophan. The D gene is left open where the match is weak. Clone size appears in some rows only: once, few, many, or a class for an expanded clone.

>TRBV6-6|TRBJ2-2|-|TRBD2
CASGLTSGGAVGELFF
TGTGCCAGCGGCCTGACTAGCGGGGGGGCGGTCGGGGAGCTGTTTTTT
>TRBV9|TRBJ2-1|-|TRBD2
CASSLSGGDHPYNEQFF
TGTGCCAGCAGCCTCAGCGGGGGGGATCACCCGTACAATGAGCAGTTCTTC
>TRBV5-1|TRBJ2-1|-|TRBD2
CASRPGGRSSYNEQFF
TGCGCCAGCAGGCCGGGGGGGCGTAGCTCCTACAATGAGCAGTTCTTC
>TRBV7-2|TRBJ2-3|-|-
CASSFAAASTDTQYF
TGTGCCAGCAGCTTTGCGGCGGCTAGCACAGATACGCAGTATTTT
>TRBV19|TRBJ2-1|-|-
CASSNDFRSHNEQFF
TGTGCCAGTAGTAACGATTTTCGCAGTCACAATGAGCAGTTCTTC
>TRBV10-3|TRBJ2-1|once|TRBD2
CATSGGNEQFF
TGTGCCACCAGCGGGGGCAATGAGCAGTTCTTC
>TRBV5-1|TRBJ2-1|-|TRBD2
CASSRTSLGSYNEQFF
TGCGCCAGCAGCCGGACTAGCCTCGGCTCCTACAATGAGCAGTTCTTC
>TRBV25-1|TRBJ1-2|-|-
CASSSRHGYTF
TGTGCCAGCAGTAGCAGGCATGGCTACACCTTC
>TRBV28|TRBJ1-6|-|TRBD1
CASCPDRVGNSPLHF
TGTGCCAGCTGTCCCGACAGGGTCGGCAATTCACCCCTCCACTTT
>TRBV28|TRBJ2-7|-|-
CASSGKGRKEEYF
TGTGCCAGCAGTGGTAAGGGCCGAAAGGAGGAGTACTTC
>TRBV7-8|TRBJ2-2|once|TRBD2
CASSQAGPPPAGTGELFF
TGTGCCAGCAGCCAAGCGGGACCTCCCCCCGCGGGAACCGGGGAGCTGTTTTTT
>TRBV7-2|TRBJ2-2|-|-
CASTLGGGFYTGELFF
TGTGCCAGCACCCTAGGGGGGGGGTTCTACACCGGGGAGCTGTTTTTT
>TRBV7-2|TRBJ1-4|-|-
CASSFREREKLFF
TGTGCCAGCAGTTTCAGGGAAAGGGAAAAACTGTTTTTT
>TRBV7-9|TRBJ1-1|-|TRBD1
CASSEGQGAHTEAFF
TGTGCCAGCAGCGAAGGACAGGGGGCTCACACTGAAGCTTTCTTT
>TRBV5-1|TRBJ1-2|-|TRBD1
CASSLNGQGAMGYTF
TGCGCCAGCAGCTTGAATGGACAGGGGGCGATGGGCTACACCTTC
>TRBV5-1|TRBJ2-6|once|TRBD1
CASRTGGYSGANVLTF
TGCGCCAGCAGGACAGGGGGTTATTCTGGGGCCAACGTCCTGACTTTC
>TRBV20-1|TRBJ2-7|-|-
CSASGASDLYF
TGCAGTGCTAGTGGGGCCTCTGATTTGTACTTC
>TRBV29-1|TRBJ2-7|once|-
CSVELRQDPYEQYF
TGCAGCGTTGAGTTGCGACAGGACCCCTACGAGCAGTACTTC
>TRBV10-1|TRBJ1-1|-|-
CASSESRLDTEAFF
TGCGCCAGCAGTGAGTCGCGGTTGGACACTGAAGCTTTCTTT
>TRBV7-3|TRBJ1-6|-|-
CASSVLRGSPLHF
TGTGCCAGCAGCGTTTTGAGGGGGTCACCCCTCCACTTT
>TRBV7-2|TRBJ1-3|once|-
CASSFSGSGNTIYF
TGTGCCAGCAGCTTCAGCGGCTCTGGAAACACCATATATTTT
>TRBV7-8|TRBJ2-7|-|TRBD2
CASSLGGGNSYEQYF
TGTGCCAGCAGCTTAGGCGGGGGTAACTCCTACGAGCAGTACTTC
>TRBV24-1|TRBJ2-7|-|-
CATSDPGDSNYEQYF
TGTGCCACCAGTGACCCGGGGGACAGCAACTACGAGCAGTACTTC
>TRBV19|TRBJ2-7|once|TRBD1
CASSIRDRDYEQYF
TGTGCCAGTAGTATACGGGACAGGGACTACGAGCAGTACTTC
>TRBV7-3|TRBJ2-1|-|TRBD2
CASSPRIGFGGEQFF
TGTGCCAGCAGCCCGCGAATCGGGTTCGGGGGGGAGCAGTTCTTC
>TRBV6-2/TRBV6-3|TRBJ2-1|-|TRBD1
CASSFPTGTGGYNEQFF
TGTGCCAGCAGTTTCCCGACTGGGACAGGGGGTTACAATGAGCAGTTCTTC
>TRBV15|TRBJ1-5|few|-
CATREQGNQPQHF
TGTGCCACCAGGGAACAGGGTAATCAGCCCCAGCATTTT
>TRBV28|TRBJ2-1|-|TRBD1
CASRSGQGSYNEQFF
TGTGCCAGCAGATCGGGACAGGGCAGCTACAATGAGCAGTTCTTC
>TRBV11-3|TRBJ2-1|-|-
CASSSLMGGHNEQFF
TGTGCCAGCAGCTCCTTGATGGGGGGGCACAATGAGCAGTTCTTC
>TRBV7-2|TRBJ1-6|-|-
CASSLAGRVGSGSPLHF
TGTGCCAGCAGCTTAGCGGGCAGGGTAGGATCTGGGTCACCCCTCCACTTT
>TRBV7-2|TRBJ2-3|-|-
CASSLGAWDTQYF
TGTGCCAGCAGCTTAGGGGCCTGGGATACGCAGTATTTT
>TRBV12-3/TRBV12-4|TRBJ2-3|-|-
CASSPGWYDTQYF
TGTGCCAGCAGCCCCGGGTGGTACGATACGCAGTATTTT
>TRBV7-9|TRBJ1-1|-|-
CASSLVFNGNKNTEAFF
TGTGCCAGCAGCTTAGTGTTTAACGGGAACAAGAACACTGAAGCTTTCTTT
>TRBV5-1|TRBJ2-1|-|-
CASSLAVALDEQFF
TGCGCCAGCAGCTTGGCCGTAGCTCTGGATGAGCAGTTCTTC
>TRBV25-1|TRBJ2-5|-|TRBD2
CASSEYRSGGASETQYF
TGTGCCAGCAGTGAATATCGTAGCGGGGGGGCGTCTGAGACCCAGTACTTC
>TRBV10-3|TRBJ2-3|-|TRBD2
CAIASGADTQYF
TGTGCCATCGCCAGCGGGGCCGATACGCAGTATTTT
>TRBV7-2|TRBJ1-2|-|-
CASSPQGLGYTF
TGTGCCAGCAGCCCGCAGGGGCTTGGCTACACCTTC
>TRBV9|TRBJ1-6|once|TRBD1
CASSVDETGALHF
TGTGCCAGCAGCGTAGACGAGACAGGGGCCCTCCACTTT
>TRBV6-5|TRBJ2-1|once|-
CASSPRGGVDEQFF
TGTGCCAGCAGCCCCCGCGGAGGGGTAGATGAGCAGTTCTTC
>TRBV2|TRBJ1-1|-|TRBD1
CASSAQTGKGREAFF
TGTGCCAGCAGCGCCCAGACAGGGAAGGGTAGGGAAGCTTTCTTT
>TRBV27|TRBJ2-5|-|TRBD2
CASSSLGLAGGEETQYF
TGTGCCAGCAGTTCCCTGGGACTAGCGGGGGGCGAGGAGACCCAGTACTTC
>TRBV6-5|TRBJ1-1|-|-
CASSDLGGGATEAFF
TGTGCCAGCAGCGACCTTGGTGGGGGCGCCACTGAAGCTTTCTTT
>TRBV19|TRBJ2-1|once|-
CACNPGFTYNEQFF
TGTGCCTGCAACCCGGGTTTCACCTACAATGAGCAGTTCTTC
>TRBV9|TRBJ2-1|-|TRBD1
CASSLRTGVNEQFF
TGTGCCAGCAGCCTAAGGACAGGAGTGAATGAGCAGTTCTTC
>TRBV4-3|TRBJ1-6|-|-
CASSQDPGTGNSPLHF
TGCGCCAGCAGCCAAGATCCTGGCACAGGGAATTCACCCCTCCACTTT
>TRBV11-3|TRBJ2-6|-|-
CASSRGPPGANVLTF
TGTGCCAGCAGCCGTGGCCCACCGGGAGCCAACGTCCTGACTTTC
>TRBV7-9|TRBJ2-2|once|TRBD2
CATPTRTSGANTGELFF
TGTGCCACCCCCACTCGGACTAGCGGGGCGAACACCGGGGAGCTGTTTTTT
>TRBV6-2/TRBV6-3|TRBJ1-6|-|-
CASSLGGSPLHF
TGTGCCAGCAGTCTGGGAGGTTCACCCCTCCACTTT
>TRBV7-9|TRBJ1-1|once|-
CASSSLGAEGAFF
TGTGCCAGCAGCTCCTTGGGGGCAGAAGGAGCTTTCTTT
>TRBV28|TRBJ2-7|-|TRBD1
CASLGTGLYEQYF
TGTGCCAGCCTGGGGACAGGGCTCTACGAGCAGTACTTC
>TRBV6-2/TRBV6-3|TRBJ2-7|-|-
CASSYSGQLYEQYF
TGTGCCAGCAGTTACTCGGGACAATTATACGAGCAGTACTTC
>TRBV6-5|TRBJ2-2|once|-
CASSRDQGSGELFF
TGTGCCAGCAGTCGCGATCAGGGTTCCGGGGAGCTGTTTTTT
>TRBV19|TRBJ2-7|-|TRBD2
CASSRGDFLEQYF
TGTGCCAGTAGTCGGGGGGACTTTTTGGAGCAGTACTTC
>TRBV20-1|TRBJ2-1|-|TRBD2
CSASGASGGRDEQFF
TGCAGTGCTAGTGGCGCTAGCGGGGGGCGGGATGAGCAGTTCTTC
>TRBV30|TRBJ1-2|-|-
CAWSVTGSGGYTF
TGTGCCTGGAGTGTGACAGGCTCCGGTGGCTACACCTTC
>TRBV6-6|TRBJ2-7|-|-
CASSLEGTVSYEQYF
TGTGCCAGCAGTTTGGAGGGGACGGTCTCCTACGAGCAGTACTTC
>TRBV7-2|TRBJ2-1|-|TRBD2
CASSAGLAGGSEQFF
TGTGCCAGCAGCGCCGGACTAGCGGGGGGGAGTGAGCAGTTCTTC
>TRBV4-1|TRBJ2-1|-|TRBD1
CASSPEDRGGYNEQFF
TGCGCCAGCAGCCCCGAGGACAGGGGGGGCTACAATGAGCAGTTCTTC